This TCR beta chain was found in a study of T cells in Graves' hyperthyroidism and ophthalmopathy. Across the whole study: Pretreatment peripheral blood was obtained at initial diagnosis. The study, taken as a whole, reports: Stable hyperthyroidism and ophthalmopathy were separated using 13 V-J signatures.

The CDR3 regions of TCR beta were amplified from RNA transcripts. The HTBI primer set drove a first-round RT-PCR of the TCR CDR3. TCRdb ran MiXCR on the multiplex PCR reads and lists one entry per CDR3 protein. The table has 300,000 or so distinct CDR3 sequences, over 15% seen once. The sample holds a few counts of this clonotype. Antigen unknown. Clinical symptoms, serum thyroxine and TRAb, thyroid ultrasound and orbital computed tomography together formed the diagnostic basis. The sample comprised blood. This receptor was obtained from a woman aged 55-69 years with Graves' ophthalmopathy.

The CDR3, as DNA: TGTGCCAGCAGCCGGGACAGAGAGGGGGAGCTGTTTTTT. Protein product: CASSRDREGELFF. This chain links TRBV7-2 with TRBJ2-2, with 7 bases matching TRBD1. Germline trimming cut 5 bases from V and 8 bases from J; bases unmatched to any gene: 5. Germline lookup yields CDR1 SGHTA and CDR2 FQGNSA. The CDR3 totals 13 residues.